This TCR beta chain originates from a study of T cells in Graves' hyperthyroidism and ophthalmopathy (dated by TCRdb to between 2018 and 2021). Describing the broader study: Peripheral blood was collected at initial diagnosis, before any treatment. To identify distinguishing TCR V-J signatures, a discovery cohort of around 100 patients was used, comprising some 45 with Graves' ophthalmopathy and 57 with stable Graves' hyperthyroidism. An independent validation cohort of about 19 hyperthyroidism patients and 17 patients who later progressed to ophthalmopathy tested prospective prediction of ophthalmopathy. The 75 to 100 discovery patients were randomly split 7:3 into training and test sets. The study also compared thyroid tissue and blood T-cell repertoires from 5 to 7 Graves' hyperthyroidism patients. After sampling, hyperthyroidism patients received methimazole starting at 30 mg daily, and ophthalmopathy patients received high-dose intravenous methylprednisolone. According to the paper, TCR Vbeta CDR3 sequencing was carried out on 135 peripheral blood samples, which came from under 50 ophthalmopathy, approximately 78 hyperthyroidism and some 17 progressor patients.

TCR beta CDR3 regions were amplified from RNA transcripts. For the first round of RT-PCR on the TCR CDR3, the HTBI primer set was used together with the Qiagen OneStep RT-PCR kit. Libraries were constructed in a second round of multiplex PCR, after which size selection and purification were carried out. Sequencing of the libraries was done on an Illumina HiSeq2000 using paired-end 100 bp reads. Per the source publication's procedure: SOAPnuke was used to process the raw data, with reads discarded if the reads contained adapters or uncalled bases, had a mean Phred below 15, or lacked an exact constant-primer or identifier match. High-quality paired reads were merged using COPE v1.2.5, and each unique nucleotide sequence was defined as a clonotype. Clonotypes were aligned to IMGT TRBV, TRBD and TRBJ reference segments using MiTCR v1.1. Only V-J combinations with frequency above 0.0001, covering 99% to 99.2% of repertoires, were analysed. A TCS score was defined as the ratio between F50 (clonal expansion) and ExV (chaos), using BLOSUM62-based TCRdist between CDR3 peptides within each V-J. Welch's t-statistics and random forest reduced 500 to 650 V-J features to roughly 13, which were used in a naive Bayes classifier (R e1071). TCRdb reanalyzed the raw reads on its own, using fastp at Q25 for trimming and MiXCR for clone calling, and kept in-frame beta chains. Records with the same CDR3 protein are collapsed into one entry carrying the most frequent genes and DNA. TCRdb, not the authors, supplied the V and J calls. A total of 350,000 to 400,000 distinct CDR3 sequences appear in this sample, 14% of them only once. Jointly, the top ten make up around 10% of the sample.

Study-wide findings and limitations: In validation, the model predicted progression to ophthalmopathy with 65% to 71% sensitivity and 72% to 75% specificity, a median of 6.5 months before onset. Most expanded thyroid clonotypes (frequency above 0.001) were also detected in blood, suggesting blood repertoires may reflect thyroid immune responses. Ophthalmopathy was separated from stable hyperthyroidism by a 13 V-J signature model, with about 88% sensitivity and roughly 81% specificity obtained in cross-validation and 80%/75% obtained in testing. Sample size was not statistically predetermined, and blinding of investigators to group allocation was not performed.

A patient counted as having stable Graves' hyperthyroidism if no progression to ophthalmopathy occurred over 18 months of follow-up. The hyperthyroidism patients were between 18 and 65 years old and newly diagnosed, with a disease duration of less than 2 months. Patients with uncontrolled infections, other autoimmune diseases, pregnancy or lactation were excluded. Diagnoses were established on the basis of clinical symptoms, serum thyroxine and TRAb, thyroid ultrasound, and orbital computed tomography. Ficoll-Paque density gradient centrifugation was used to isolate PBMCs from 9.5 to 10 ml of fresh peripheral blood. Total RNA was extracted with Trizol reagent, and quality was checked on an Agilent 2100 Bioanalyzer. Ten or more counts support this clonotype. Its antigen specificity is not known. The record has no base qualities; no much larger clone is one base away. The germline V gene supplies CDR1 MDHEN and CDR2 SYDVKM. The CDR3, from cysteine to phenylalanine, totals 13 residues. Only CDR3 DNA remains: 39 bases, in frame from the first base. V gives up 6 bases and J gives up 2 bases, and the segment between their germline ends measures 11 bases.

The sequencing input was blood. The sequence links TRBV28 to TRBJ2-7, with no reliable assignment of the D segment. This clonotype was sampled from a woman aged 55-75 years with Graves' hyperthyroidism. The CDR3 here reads CASSNDWTYEQYF. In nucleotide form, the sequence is TGTGCCAGCAGCAACGACTGGACCTACGAGCAGTACTTC.